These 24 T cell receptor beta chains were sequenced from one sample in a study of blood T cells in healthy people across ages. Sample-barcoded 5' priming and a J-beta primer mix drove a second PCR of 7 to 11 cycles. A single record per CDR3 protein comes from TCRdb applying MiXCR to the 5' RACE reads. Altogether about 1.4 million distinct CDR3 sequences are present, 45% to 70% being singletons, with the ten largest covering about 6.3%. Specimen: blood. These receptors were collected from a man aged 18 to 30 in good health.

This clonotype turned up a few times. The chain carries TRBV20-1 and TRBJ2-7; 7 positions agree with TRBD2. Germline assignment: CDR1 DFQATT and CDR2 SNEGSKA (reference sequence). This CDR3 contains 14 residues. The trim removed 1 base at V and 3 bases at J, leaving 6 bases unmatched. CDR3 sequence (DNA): TGCAGTGCTAGAGCGGGGGGAGCGGTCTACGAGCAGTACTTC. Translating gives CSARAGGAVYEQYF.

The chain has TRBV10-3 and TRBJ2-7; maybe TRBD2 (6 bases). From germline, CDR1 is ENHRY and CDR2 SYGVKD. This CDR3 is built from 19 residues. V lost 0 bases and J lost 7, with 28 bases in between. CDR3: CAISESSLEGLPHLGEQYF. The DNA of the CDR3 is TGTGCCATCAGTGAGTCCAGCCTCGAGGGACTCCCACATCTGGGTGAGCAGTACTTC.

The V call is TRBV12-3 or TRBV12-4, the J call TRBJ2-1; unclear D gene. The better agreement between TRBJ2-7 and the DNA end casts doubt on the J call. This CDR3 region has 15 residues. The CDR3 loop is CASSFLDQLYNEQYF. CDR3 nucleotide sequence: TGTGCCAGCAGTTTTTTGGATCAACTCTACAATGAGCAGTACTTC.

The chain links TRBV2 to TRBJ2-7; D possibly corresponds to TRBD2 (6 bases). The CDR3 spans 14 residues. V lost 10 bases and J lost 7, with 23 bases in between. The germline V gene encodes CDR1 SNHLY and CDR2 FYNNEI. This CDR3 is CATDAGLTFREQYF. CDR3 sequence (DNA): TGTGCCACCGACGCGGGACTCACCTTTCGAGAGCAGTACTTC.

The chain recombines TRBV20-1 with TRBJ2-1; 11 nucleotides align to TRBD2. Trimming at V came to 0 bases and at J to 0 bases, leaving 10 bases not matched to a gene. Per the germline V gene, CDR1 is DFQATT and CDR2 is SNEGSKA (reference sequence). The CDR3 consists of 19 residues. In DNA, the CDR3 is TGCAGTGCTAGAGATGGAAGGGGACTAGCGGAGAGCTCCTACAATGAGCAGTTCTTC. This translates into CSARDGRGLAESSYNEQFF.

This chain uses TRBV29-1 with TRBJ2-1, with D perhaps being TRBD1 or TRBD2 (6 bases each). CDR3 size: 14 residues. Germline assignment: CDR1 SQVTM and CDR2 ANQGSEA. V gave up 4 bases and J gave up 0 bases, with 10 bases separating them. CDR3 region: CSVAGGRSYNEQFF. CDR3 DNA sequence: TGCAGCGTTGCTGGGGGGCGCTCCTACAATGAGCAGTTCTTC.

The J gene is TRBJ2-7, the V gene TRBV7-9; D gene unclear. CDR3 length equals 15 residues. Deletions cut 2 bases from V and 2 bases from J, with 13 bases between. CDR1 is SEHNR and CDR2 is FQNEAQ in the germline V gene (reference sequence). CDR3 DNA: TGTGCCAGCAGCTTATTGCTGGATACTCCCTACGAGCAGTACTTC. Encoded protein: CASSLLLDTPYEQYF.

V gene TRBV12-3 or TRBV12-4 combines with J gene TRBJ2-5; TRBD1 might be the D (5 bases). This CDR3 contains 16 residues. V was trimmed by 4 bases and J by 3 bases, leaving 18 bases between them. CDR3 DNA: TGTGCCAGCAGTTCCAGGGCAGGACGCTCAGAAGAGACCCAGTACTTC. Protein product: CASSSRAGRSEETQYF.

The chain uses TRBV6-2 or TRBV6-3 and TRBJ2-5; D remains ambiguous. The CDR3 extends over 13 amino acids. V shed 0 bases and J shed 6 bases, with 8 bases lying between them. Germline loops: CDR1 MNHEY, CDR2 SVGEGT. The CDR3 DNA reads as TGTGCCAGCAGTTACTCGAGAGAGAAGACCCAGTACTTC. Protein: CASSYSREKTQYF.

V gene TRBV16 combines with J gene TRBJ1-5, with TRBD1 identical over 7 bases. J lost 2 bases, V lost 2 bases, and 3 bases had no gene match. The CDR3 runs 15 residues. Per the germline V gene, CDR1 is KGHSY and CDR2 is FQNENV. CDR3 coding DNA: TGTGCCAGCAGCCAAAGGGGGCTTGGCAATCAGCCCCAGCATTTT. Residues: CASSQRGLGNQPQHF.

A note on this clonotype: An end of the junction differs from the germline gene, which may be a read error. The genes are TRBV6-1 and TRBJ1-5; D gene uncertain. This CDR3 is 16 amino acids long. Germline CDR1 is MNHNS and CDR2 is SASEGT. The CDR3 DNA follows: TGTGCCAGCAGCGAAGAACGGGGATTGGGATATCAGCCCCAGCATTTT. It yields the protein CASSEERGLGYQPQHF.

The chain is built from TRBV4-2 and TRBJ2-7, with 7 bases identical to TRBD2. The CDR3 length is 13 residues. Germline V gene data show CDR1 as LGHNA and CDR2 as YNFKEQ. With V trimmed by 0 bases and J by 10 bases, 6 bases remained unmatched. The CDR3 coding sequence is TGTGCCAGCAGCCAAGATTGGGCGGGGGATCAGTACTTC. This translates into CASSQDWAGDQYF.

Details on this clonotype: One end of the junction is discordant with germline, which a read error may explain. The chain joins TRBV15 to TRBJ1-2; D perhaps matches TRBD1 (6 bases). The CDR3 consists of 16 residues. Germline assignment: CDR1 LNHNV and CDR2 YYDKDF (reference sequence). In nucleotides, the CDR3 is TGTGCCACTAGCAGAGATTGGTCCCGGGGGGCGCATGGCTACACCTTC. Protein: CATSRDWSRGAHGYTF.

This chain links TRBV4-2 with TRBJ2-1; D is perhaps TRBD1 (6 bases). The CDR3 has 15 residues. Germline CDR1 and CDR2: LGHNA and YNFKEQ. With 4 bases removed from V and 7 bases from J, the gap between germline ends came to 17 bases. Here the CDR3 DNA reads TGTGCCAGCAGCCCCCATCGTGACAGGCAAAATGAGCAGTTCTTC. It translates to CASSPHRDRQNEQFF.

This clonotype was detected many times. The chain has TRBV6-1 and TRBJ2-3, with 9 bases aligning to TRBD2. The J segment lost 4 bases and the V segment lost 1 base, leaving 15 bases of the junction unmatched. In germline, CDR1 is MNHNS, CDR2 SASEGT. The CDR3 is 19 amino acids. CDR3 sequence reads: CASSEERGEVLNIADTQYF. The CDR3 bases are TGTGCCAGCAGTGAAGAGCGGGGGGAAGTACTGAATATTGCAGATACGCAGTATTTT.

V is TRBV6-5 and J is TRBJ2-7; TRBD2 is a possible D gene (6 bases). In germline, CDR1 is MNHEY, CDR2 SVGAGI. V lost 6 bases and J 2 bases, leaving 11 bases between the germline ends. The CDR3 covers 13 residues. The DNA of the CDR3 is TGTGCCAGCAGACCGGGGGAGCCCTACGAGCAGTACTTC. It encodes CASRPGEPYEQYF.

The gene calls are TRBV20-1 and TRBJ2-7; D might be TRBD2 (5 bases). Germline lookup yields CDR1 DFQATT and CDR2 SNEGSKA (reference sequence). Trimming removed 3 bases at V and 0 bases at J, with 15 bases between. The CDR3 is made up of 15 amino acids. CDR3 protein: CSASLPRVSSYEQYF. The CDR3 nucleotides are TGCAGTGCTAGCCTTCCGCGGGTGAGCTCCTACGAGCAGTACTTC.

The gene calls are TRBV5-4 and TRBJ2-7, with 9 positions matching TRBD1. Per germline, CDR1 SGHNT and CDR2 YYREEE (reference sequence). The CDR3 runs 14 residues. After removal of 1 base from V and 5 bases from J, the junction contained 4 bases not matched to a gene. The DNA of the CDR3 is TGTGCCAGCAGCTTGACAGGGGGCTTCAACGAGCAGTACTTC. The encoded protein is CASSLTGGFNEQYF.

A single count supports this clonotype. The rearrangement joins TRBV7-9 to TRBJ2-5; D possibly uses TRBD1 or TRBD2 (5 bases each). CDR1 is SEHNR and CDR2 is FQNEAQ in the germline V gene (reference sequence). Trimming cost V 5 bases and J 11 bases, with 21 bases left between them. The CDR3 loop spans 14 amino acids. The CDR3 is CASSHRMGPPGQYF. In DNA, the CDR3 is TGTGCCAGCAGCCATCGGATGGGGCCCCCGGGGCAGTACTTC.

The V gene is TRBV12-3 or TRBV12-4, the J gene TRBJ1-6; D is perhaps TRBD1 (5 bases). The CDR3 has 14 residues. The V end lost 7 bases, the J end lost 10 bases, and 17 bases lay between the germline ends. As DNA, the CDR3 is TGTGCCAGCACCTTGGGGGGGGTGGGATCACCCCTCCACTTT. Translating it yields CASTLGGVGSPLHF.

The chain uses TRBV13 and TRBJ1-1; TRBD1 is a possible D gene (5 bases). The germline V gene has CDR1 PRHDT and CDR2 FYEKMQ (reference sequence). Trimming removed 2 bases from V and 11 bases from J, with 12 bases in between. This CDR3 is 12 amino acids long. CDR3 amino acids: CASSLRQGGAFF. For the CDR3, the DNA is TGTGCCAGCAGCTTACGGCAGGGTGGCGCTTTCTTT.

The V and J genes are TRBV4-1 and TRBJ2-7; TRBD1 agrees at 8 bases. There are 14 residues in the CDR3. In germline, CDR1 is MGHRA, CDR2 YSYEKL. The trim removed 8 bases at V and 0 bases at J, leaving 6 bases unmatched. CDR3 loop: CASGADRVSYEQYF. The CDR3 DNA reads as TGCGCCAGCGGCGCGGACAGGGTCTCCTACGAGCAGTACTTC.

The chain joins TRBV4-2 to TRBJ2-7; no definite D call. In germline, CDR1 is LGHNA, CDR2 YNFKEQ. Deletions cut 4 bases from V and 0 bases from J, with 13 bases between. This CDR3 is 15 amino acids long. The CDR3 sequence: CASSPSTGLSYEQYF. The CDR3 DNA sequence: TGTGCCAGCAGCCCCTCAACTGGGCTCTCCTACGAGCAGTACTTC.

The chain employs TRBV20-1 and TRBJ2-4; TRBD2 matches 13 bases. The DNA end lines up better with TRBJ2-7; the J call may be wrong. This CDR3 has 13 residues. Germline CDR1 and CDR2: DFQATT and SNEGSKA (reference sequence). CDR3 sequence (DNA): TGCAGTGCTTCCGGACTAGCGGGAGACGAGCAGTACTTC. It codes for CSASGLAGDEQYF.